The following is a T cell receptor (beta chain) sequence with its context. Measured with immunoSEQ multiplex PCR; TCRdb has only the in-frame clones, and not every one. The sample shows fewer than 850,000 clones, around 91% of them seen only once. This entry is derived from a study of shared clonotypes between healthy human individuals. Germline V gene lookup returns CDR1 GTSNPN and CDR2 SVGIG (reference sequence). The CDR3 runs to 13 residues. Trimming stripped 4 bases from V and 2 bases from J, with 11 bases between. This TCR came from a young man in good health. Some clones in this sample may be carry-over from other donors' samples. Material: memory CD8+ T cells from PBMCs. Specified subset: CD45RO+ cells pooled with CCR7-negative TemRA cells. V and J are TRBV30 and TRBJ1-2, with D unresolved. CDR3 coding DNA: TGTGCCTGGACTTCCGACTTAAACTATGGCTACACCTTC. Its translation: CAWTSDLNYGYTF.